This paragraph reports one TCR beta chain. The germline CDR1 and CDR2 sequences are MNHNS and SASEGT. The CDR3 has 17 residues. V lost 1 base and J 5 bases, leaving 18 bases between the germline ends. The data belong to a study of CD8+ T cells in alopecia areata. Reverse transcribed after extraction, RNA yielded cDNA as the sequencing template. Using immunoSEQ multiplex PCR, the repertoire was profiled, and TCRdb retains in-frame clones only, with some absent. Of thousands of clones in the sample, roughly 70% were seen once. Researchers took lesional scalp punch biopsies and peripheral blood from people who were alopecia areata patients.

This TCR was sampled from a human donor with alopecia areata. The V call is TRBV6-1, the J call TRBJ1-5; the D gene is possibly TRBD1 (5 bases). The source was skin, collected at week 0. Here the CDR3 reads CASSEEESGRLDQPQHF. The CDR3 nucleotides read TGTGCCAGCAGTGAAGAGGAATCAGGGCGTCTCGATCAGCCCCAGCATTTT.